This T cell receptor (beta chain) originates from a study of tumor and adjacent non-tumor tissue in lung cancer. Germline CDR1 is WSHSY and CDR2 is SAAADI. The CDR3 is 14 amino acids. Trimming removed 6 bases from V and 6 bases from J, with 18 bases in between. The template was RNA from unsorted bulk tissue. The normal lung tissue was taken more than 3 cm from the tumor edge. On this clonotype itself: It is likely a read error, because the conserved phenylalanine at the end of the CDR3 is missing.

A modified ARM-PCR protocol with three rounds of nested PCR amplified TCRbeta. TCRdb re-analysed the multiplex PCR reads in MiXCR, keeping a single row per CDR3 protein. The data show over 100,000 distinct CDR3 sequences, 60% to 65% seen once. The sequencing input was distant non-tumor lung tissue. V is TRBV10-2 and J is TRBJ2-7; D call uncertain. The TCR was taken from a man aged 60-69 years with non-small cell lung cancer. CDR3 loop: CASSPVGSRSEQYL. CDR3 in DNA: TGCGCCAGCAGCCCCGTGGGTAGCAGGAGCGAGCAGTACTTA.